This TCR beta chain was retrieved from a study of PD-1 blockade in mismatch repair-deficient tumors. Sequencing used immunoSEQ multiplex PCR; TCRdb keeps in-frame clones, though not all of them. The table shows some 120,000 clones, with about 85% occurring only once. Germline values: CDR1 SQVTM, CDR2 ANQGSEA. The CDR3 length is 13 residues. Trimming left V 5 bases short and J 8 bases short, with 15 bases between. Source: peripheral blood, taken 44 weeks after starting pembrolizumab. The chain combines TRBV29-1 with TRBJ1-4; D is perhaps TRBD1 (5 bases). The sequence was collected from an adult with mismatch repair-deficient cancer. The CDR3 loop reads CSVYGGRGEKLFF. Written as DNA, the CDR3 is TGCAGCGTTTATGGAGGGAGGGGAGAAAAACTGTTTTTT.